This T cell receptor beta chain was identified in a study of molecular identifiers for immune sequencing clone quantification. V was pared by 1 base and J by 10 bases, with 22 bases between. The CDR3 is 16 amino acids. Germline V gene sequence: CDR1 LNHDA, CDR2 SQIVND (reference sequence). This clonotype was recorded many times. TCRdb re-analysed the PCR reads in MiXCR, keeping a single row per CDR3 protein. The table has 85,000 to 100,000 distinct CDR3 sequences, approximately 22% seen once; the top ten hold around 1.1%. Sorted cells numbering about 19,000 to 1,000,000, with 10%, 30% or 50% RNA, yielded the naive CD8 libraries.

The sequenced sample was naive CD8+ T cells from blood, with Jurkat cell RNA spiked in. Sample subset: FACS-sorted CD8+CD4-CCR7+CD45RA+ naive T cells. The genes are TRBV19 and TRBJ1-1; D remains unclear. The sequence was collected from a human donor in good health. Some libraries in this study had Jurkat cell RNA spiked in. CDR3 sequence (DNA): TGTGCCAGTAGTATAGTCCCCTTGATCAGTGACGGCGGAGCTTTCTTT. Translation gives CASSIVPLISDGGAFF.